This is a list of T cell receptor beta chains from one sample in a study of T cells after somatic rescue of genetic block. Only in-frame clones appear in the TCRdb table, and some are missing; sequencing was by immunoSEQ multiplex PCR. The top ten hold roughly 2.9% of the sample, which has approximately 78,000 clones, approximately 91% seen once. Material: peripheral blood mononuclear cells (PBMCs). The origin of the receptors is a man in his thirties or forties. Both conserved end residues are part of each CDR3. A D gene is named only where the DNA matches it firmly. Clone size is not always given. Where it is, it says once, few, many or a class for expanded clones.

>.|TRBJ1-2|.|TRBV30|13
TGTGCCTGGAGTGTACAAGCTAACTATGGCTACACCTTC
CAWSVQANYGYTF
>.|TRBJ2-1|.|TRBV19|13
TGTGCCAGTAGTATCCAGGAATACAATGAGCAGTTCTTC
CASSIQEYNEQFF
>.|TRBJ2-3|TRBD2|TRBV5-1|15
TGCGCCAGCACATGGGGACTAGAGTCTTCAGATACGCAGTATTTT
CASTWGLESSDTQYF
>.|TRBJ1-6|TRBD1|TRBV5-1|14
TGCGCCAGCACTGACGAGACAGGGGTTTCACCCCTCCACTTT
CASTDETGVSPLHF
>once|TRBJ2-5|.|TRBV4-1|16
TGCGCCAGCAGCCCCTCGAGGTGGGGGGAACAAGAGACCCAGTACTTC
CASSPSRWGEQETQYF
>.|TRBJ2-1|.|TRBV5-1|20
TGCGCCAGCAGCCTACCAAGCATTGGTTTAGCGGTACGGACCTACAATGAGCAGTTCTTC
CASSLPSIGLAVRTYNEQFF
>.|TRBJ1-6|.|TRBV19|15
TGTGCCAGTAGTATCGCCGGGACGTTGGGTTCACCCCTCCACTTT
CASSIAGTLGSPLHF
>.|TRBJ2-4|.|TRBV7-8|17
TGTGCCAGCAGCGTTATAGCCTGGGGGCGGGCCAAAAACATTCAGTACTTC
CASSVIAWGRAKNIQYF
>.|TRBJ1-5|.|TRBV19|12
TGTGCCGCCGCGGGGGGCAATCAGCCCCAGCATTTT
CAAAGGNQPQHF
>once|TRBJ2-1|TRBD2|TRBV6-5|13
TGTGCCACAGGCCGGGACTACCACAATGAGCAGTTCTTC
CATGRDYHNEQFF
>.|TRBJ2-5|TRBD2|TRBV6-6|14
TGTGCCAGCAGTTCGGGACTAGCAGTTGAGACCCAGTACTTC
CASSSGLAVETQYF